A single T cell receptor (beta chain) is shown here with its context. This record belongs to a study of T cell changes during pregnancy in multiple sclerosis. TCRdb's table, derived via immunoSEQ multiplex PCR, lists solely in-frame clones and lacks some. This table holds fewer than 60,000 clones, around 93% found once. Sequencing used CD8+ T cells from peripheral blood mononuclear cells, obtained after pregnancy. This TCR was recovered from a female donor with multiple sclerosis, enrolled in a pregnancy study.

CDR3 coding DNA: TGCGCCAGCAGCCCCCTGGGACAGGGGATTTACGAGCAGTACTTC. The encoded protein is CASSPLGQGIYEQYF. V gene TRBV10-1 combines with J gene TRBJ2-7; 10 bases align to TRBD1. Germline V CDR1 and CDR2: WNHNN, SYGVQD (reference sequence). J gave up 4 bases and V 6 bases, and 9 bases lay outside the gene matches. CDR3 length: 15 amino acids.